Below are 19 T cell receptor beta chains sequenced from a single sample in a study of T cell changes during pregnancy in multiple sclerosis. Sequenced by immunoSEQ multiplex PCR; TCRdb stores in-frame clones only, minus some. The table includes tens of thousands of clones, roughly 94% detected once. The sample in question was peripheral blood, obtained in the second trimester of pregnancy. The receptors shown here come from a female donor in good health, enrolled as a control in a pregnancy study.

This clone was found once. The V and J genes are TRBV6-5 and TRBJ2-7, with 7 bases fitting TRBD1. The CDR3 totals 15 residues. The J segment lost 3 bases and the V segment lost 0 bases, leaving 5 bases of the junction unmatched. In germline, CDR1 is MNHEY, CDR2 SVGAGI. The CDR3: CASSYSWDSIYEQYF. DNA of the CDR3: TGTGCCAGCAGTTACTCGTGGGACAGTATCTACGAGCAGTACTTC.

This sequence joins TRBV5-4 and TRBJ2-4, with D possibly TRBD2 on 6 matching bases. Germline CDR1 and CDR2: SGHNT and YYREEE (reference sequence). This CDR3 has 17 residues. Between the trimmed V and J ends, which lost 0 bases and 0 bases, there was a span of 13 bases. Written as DNA, the CDR3 is TGTGCCAGCAGCTTGGGGGAGGCCGGAGTAGCCAAAAACATTCAGTACTTC. It encodes CASSLGEAGVAKNIQYF.

This rearrangement joins TRBV18 to TRBJ2-2, with D unresolved. The V end was cut by 4 bases, the J end by 5 bases, with 11 bases between. Germline V gene data show CDR1 as KGHSH and CDR2 as LQKENI. The CDR3 is 14 residues long. The CDR3 nucleotides are TGTGCCAGCTCACAGAATACCGGGACCGGGGAGCTGTTTTTT. Protein sequence: CASSQNTGTGELFF.

The genes are TRBV7-4 and TRBJ2-7, with TRBD2 as a possible D gene (6 bases). This CDR3 has 17 amino acids. Germline CDR1 SGHVT, CDR2 SQSDAQ. Trimming cost V 8 bases and J 2 bases, with 25 bases left between them. The CDR3 sequence is CASSPPGLTPPPYEQYF. DNA for the CDR3: TGTGCCAGCTCCCCTCCGGGACTTACTCCTCCTCCCTACGAGCAGTACTTC.

The chain joins TRBV4-1 to TRBJ2-1; D not certain. The CDR3 totals 14 residues. Germline V gene data show CDR1 as MGHRA and CDR2 as YSYEKL. Between the trimmed V and J ends, which lost 1 base and 0 bases, there was a span of 4 bases. CDR3 in amino acids: CASSQGSSYNEQFF. The DNA of the CDR3 is TGCGCCAGCAGCCAAGGGAGCTCCTACAATGAGCAGTTCTTC.

The chain uses TRBV11-2 and TRBJ2-3, with TRBD1 matching over 8 bases. Trimming took 5 bases from V and 2 from J; bases not matched to a gene: 9. The CDR3 extends over 16 amino acids. The germline CDR1 and CDR2 sequences are SGHAT and FQNNGV. The CDR3: CASSPGQGRVTDTQYF. CDR3 in DNA: TGTGCCAGCAGCCCCGGACAGGGACGAGTCACAGATACGCAGTATTTT.

The chain couples TRBV18 to TRBJ2-7, with D hard to call. The CDR3 length is 11 residues. The ends were cut back, 6 bases at V and 2 bases at J, with 5 bases in the middle. Per germline, CDR1 KGHSH and CDR2 LQKENI. The chain's CDR3 is CASSFTYEQYF. The CDR3, as DNA: TGTGCCAGCTCGTTCACCTACGAGCAGTACTTC.

This chain uses TRBV27 with TRBJ1-5, with 10 bases fitting TRBD1. This CDR3 is built from 15 residues. The junction had 8 bases not matched to a gene; V was cut back by 5 bases and J by 7 bases. Per germline, CDR1 MNHEY and CDR2 SMNVEV (reference sequence). The CDR3, as DNA: TGTGCCAGCAGTGCCGGGACAGGGGATTGGCAGCCCCAGCATTTT. Protein sequence: CASSAGTGDWQPQHF.

The chain employs TRBV5-1 and TRBJ2-7; the match to TRBD1 covers 9 bases. The CDR3 spans 14 residues. V lost 4 bases, J lost 4 bases, and 6 bases stayed unmatched. Germline V gene sequence: CDR1 SGHRS, CDR2 YFSETQ. The CDR3: CASSVGQGRYEQYF. The DNA of the CDR3 is TGCGCCAGCAGCGTAGGACAGGGGAGGTACGAGCAGTACTTC.

The chain links TRBV7-9 to TRBJ2-7; weak D call: TRBD2 (5 bases). Germline V gene sequence: CDR1 SEHNR, CDR2 FQNEAQ (reference sequence). V gave up 3 bases and J gave up 2 bases, with 20 bases separating them. The CDR3 loop spans 17 amino acids. The CDR3 region is CASSFPPRRAEPYEQYF. The CDR3 DNA follows: TGTGCCAGCAGCTTTCCTCCTCGCAGAGCGGAGCCCTACGAGCAGTACTTC.

J is TRBJ2-3 and V is TRBV29-1, with D unresolved. The CDR3 loop spans 12 amino acids. Trimming shortened V by 5 bases and J by 1 base, and 7 bases separated the two germline ends. Germline values: CDR1 SQVTM, CDR2 ANQGSEA. The CDR3 DNA sequence: TGCAGCGTTAAGAGCGGCACAGATACGCAGTATTTT. It translates to CSVKSGTDTQYF.

CDR3 in DNA: TGTGCCAGCAGTCCGGAGACCCAGTACTTC. Its protein product is CASSPETQYF. The chain has TRBV7-9 and TRBJ2-5; D is unclear. Trimming took 6 bases from V and 5 from J, leaving 4 bases between them. Germline CDR1 reads SEHNR; CDR2 reads FQNEAQ (reference sequence). CDR3 length: 10 amino acids. Combining the CDR3 with reference TRBV7-9 and TRBJ2-5 gives the whole variable domain DTGVSQNPRHKITKRGQNVTFRCDPISEHNRLYWYRQTLGQGPEFLTYFQNEAQLEKSRLLSDRFSAERPKGSFSTLEIQRTEQGDSAMYLCASSPETQYFGPGTRLLVL.

The chain recombines TRBV28 with TRBJ2-2, with 8 bases lining up with TRBD1. The V and J ends lost 5 bases and 7 bases, in that order; junction bases with no gene match: 9. Germline lookup yields CDR1 MDHEN and CDR2 SYDVKM. CDR3 length equals 15 residues. DNA for the CDR3: TGTGCCAGCAGTCTCGACAGGGGAGGATTCGGGGAGCTGTTTTTT. Translated, it gives CASSLDRGGFGELFF.

The chain carries TRBV10-3 and TRBJ2-7, with 10 bases lining up with TRBD1. Germline V gives CDR1 ENHRY, CDR2 SYGVKD. The CDR3 is 14 residues long. The V and J ends lost 7 bases and 7 bases, in that order; junction bases with no gene match: 10. The CDR3 spells CAITPDRGAREQYF. DNA for the CDR3: TGTGCCATCACCCCGGACAGGGGGGCTCGGGAGCAGTACTTC.

CDR3 residues: CASSAGLADQETQYF. The CDR3 nucleotides read TGTGCCAGCAGTGCGGGACTAGCGGACCAAGAGACCCAGTACTTC. The chain has TRBV2 and TRBJ2-5; 11 bases agree with TRBD2. The junction had 1 base not matched to a gene; V was cut back by 4 bases and J by 0 bases. The CDR3 contains 15 residues. Germline CDR1 is SNHLY and CDR2 is FYNNEI.

CDR3 loop: CASSLSDRDYNEQFF. The CDR3 region has the DNA TGTGCCAGCAGTTTATCGGACAGGGACTACAATGAGCAGTTCTTC. V is TRBV28 and J is TRBJ2-1; 8 bases align to TRBD1. CDR1 is MDHEN, CDR2 SYDVKM, per germline. The CDR3 runs 15 residues. J lost 3 bases, V lost 1 base, and 2 bases had no gene match.

The V call is TRBV5-1, the J call TRBJ1-4; 9 bases map to TRBD1. Germline trimming cut 3 bases from V and 0 bases from J; bases unmatched to any gene: 3. This CDR3 comprises 16 residues. Germline assignment: CDR1 SGHRS and CDR2 YFSETQ. The CDR3 bases are TGCGCCAGCAGCTCGGGACAGGGCCCAACTAATGAAAAACTGTTTTTT. The encoded protein is CASSSGQGPTNEKLFF.

The chain combines TRBV5-5 with TRBJ2-7; 12 bases align to TRBD2. Trimming at V came to 5 bases and at J to 4 bases, leaving 4 bases not matched to a gene. Germline V CDR1 and CDR2: SGHKS, YYEKEE (reference sequence). This CDR3 contains 14 residues. CDR3: CASRRLAGAYEQYF. Here the CDR3 DNA reads TGTGCCAGCAGAAGACTAGCGGGAGCATACGAGCAGTACTTC.

V usage is TRBV4-2 and J usage is TRBJ2-7; no clear D gene. CDR3 length: 15 amino acids. Germline V gives CDR1 LGHNA, CDR2 YNFKEQ. V was clipped by 0 bases and J by 1 base, with 10 bases between them. The CDR3 DNA sequence: TGTGCCAGCAGCCAAGATCGAGGAGCTTCCTACGAGCAGTACTTC. Protein sequence: CASSQDRGASYEQYF.